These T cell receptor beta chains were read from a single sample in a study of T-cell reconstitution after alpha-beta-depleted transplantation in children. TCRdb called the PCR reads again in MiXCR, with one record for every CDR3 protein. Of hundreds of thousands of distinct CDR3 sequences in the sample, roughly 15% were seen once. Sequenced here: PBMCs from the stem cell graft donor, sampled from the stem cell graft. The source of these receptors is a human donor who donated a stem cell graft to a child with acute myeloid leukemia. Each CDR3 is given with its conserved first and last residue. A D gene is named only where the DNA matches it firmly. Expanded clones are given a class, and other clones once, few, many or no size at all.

TGTGCCATCAGTGAGTCGAGTACCACCCAAGAGACCCAGTACTTC	CAISESSTTQETQYF	TRBJ2-5	-	few	TRBV10-3
TGTGCCAGCAAGAATCACAGGGTCTCTGGGGCCAACGTCCTGACTTTC	CASKNHRVSGANVLTF	TRBJ2-6	-	many	TRBV6-2/TRBV6-3
TGTGCCAGCAGCCTTTCGGGGACGGACAACACTGAAGCTTTCTTT	CASSLSGTDNTEAFF	TRBJ1-1	-	few	TRBV7-3
TGTGCCAGCAGCGTTGCTGGTACTAGCTCCTACGAGCAGTACTTC	CASSVAGTSSYEQYF	TRBJ2-7	-	many	TRBV9
TGTGCCAGCAGCTTGGCCGGACTAGCGGATACGCAGTATTTT	CASSLAGLADTQYF	TRBJ2-3	TRBD2	many	TRBV5-6
TGCGCCAGCAGCCAAGAAGCCAGGGGGCGCCCCTTGTTTTTT	CASSQEARGRPLFF	TRBJ2-2	TRBD1	few	TRBV4-1
TGCAGTGCTAGTTTATACATAGCTAACTATGGCTACACCTTC	CSASLYIANYGYTF	TRBJ1-2	-	many	TRBV20-1
TGTGCCAGCAGCTTAACACTGACAGGGTTCGCTGGAAACACCATATATTTT	CASSLTLTGFAGNTIYF	TRBJ1-3	TRBD1	-	TRBV7-2
TGTGCCAGCAGCTTCGGAGGGTTCCAAGAGACCCAGTACTTC	CASSFGGFQETQYF	TRBJ2-5	-	many	TRBV7-2
TGTGCCAGCAGCCCGACTAGCGGGGGTCAGAATGAGCAGTTCTTC	CASSPTSGGQNEQFF	TRBJ2-1	TRBD2	-	TRBV6-4
TGCAGTGCTAGGGACGATGGCACTGAAGCTTTCTTT	CSARDDGTEAFF	TRBJ1-1	-	many	TRBV20-1
TGTGCCAGCAGCCGGGCTTTTCCTACTGGGGCGGGGGTGGCGACGGATACGCAGTATTTT	CASSRAFPTGAGVATDTQYF	TRBJ2-3	TRBD2	-	TRBV4-2
TGCGCCAGCAGCTTGGGGGACTCAGGTCATGAGCAGTTCTTC	CASSLGDSGHEQFF	TRBJ2-1	-	-	TRBV5-1
TGTGCCAGCAGCTTGGGTTCAGGCACCGGGGAGCTGTTTTTT	CASSLGSGTGELFF	TRBJ2-2	-	many	TRBV5-6
TGCAGTGCTAGAGGGGCCGGTCATAACTATGGCTACACCTTC	CSARGAGHNYGYTF	TRBJ1-2	-	-	TRBV20-1
TGTGCCAGCAGTTTCTGGGGGTTCCAAGAGACCCAGTACTTC	CASSFWGFQETQYF	TRBJ2-5	-	few	TRBV12-3/TRBV12-4
TGTGCCAGCAGTCCGGACCCCCAAGAGACCCAGTACTTC	CASSPDPQETQYF	TRBJ2-5	-	few	TRBV27
TGCAGCGTTGAGCTGGGGGACCTGTTTTTT	CSVELGDLFF	TRBJ1-4	-	many	TRBV29-1
TGTGCCAGCAGCCAAGATGGACTGTCCGTCTATAATTCACCCCTCCACTTT	CASSQDGLSVYNSPLHF	TRBJ1-6	-	-	TRBV4-2
TGTGCCAGCAGTTTTCTCGGCAGTGAGCAGTTCTTC	CASSFLGSEQFF	TRBJ2-1	-	many	TRBV12-3/TRBV12-4
TGCAGCGTTCCTTTGGGGGGCAAAACTACTGAGACCCAGTACTTC	CSVPLGGKTTETQYF	TRBJ2-5	-	many	TRBV29-1
TGCAGTGCCTTACAGGGGGCCAATCAGCCCCAGCATTTT	CSALQGANQPQHF	TRBJ1-5	TRBD1	few	TRBV20-1
TGTGCCAGCAGCCCGACAGGGACGATATGGGAGGGAGCTTTCTTT	CASSPTGTIWEGAFF	TRBJ1-1	TRBD1	few	TRBV9
TGTGCCAGCAGTCCGCGGGACAGGGGAGTTCAGCCCCAGCATTTT	CASSPRDRGVQPQHF	TRBJ1-5	TRBD1	many	TRBV12-3/TRBV12-4
TGTGCCAGCAGTGCACAGGGAGAATCACCCCTCCACTTT	CASSAQGESPLHF	TRBJ1-6	-	-	TRBV12-3/TRBV12-4
TGCAGTGCTTCGAGGACTGCTGAAGAAAAACTGTTTTTT	CSASRTAEEKLFF	TRBJ1-4	-	few	TRBV20-1
TGCAGCGTTGAGGGGGGGCGTGAGCTGAACACTGAAGCTTTCTTT	CSVEGGRELNTEAFF	TRBJ1-1	-	many	TRBV29-1
TGCGCCAGCAGCCACCCCTTTGGGAGGGGGGTTCCGAATGAGCAGTTCTTC	CASSHPFGRGVPNEQFF	TRBJ2-1	-	few	TRBV4-1
TGTGCCAGCAGCTCCTCCCGGGGAGGGTACCAAGAGACCCAGTACTTC	CASSSSRGGYQETQYF	TRBJ2-5	TRBD2	few	TRBV7-3
TGTGCCAGCAGTGCGGACAGTGGGTACAATGAGCAGTTCTTC	CASSADSGYNEQFF	TRBJ2-1	-	-	TRBV25-1